A selection of T cell receptor beta chains follows, all from one sample in a study of blood T cell repertoires in COVID-19. Libraries were prepared by immunoSEQ multiplex PCR; TCRdb keeps only in-frame clonotypes and omits some of them. The table shows hundreds of thousands of clones, with 86% occurring only once. What was sequenced was peripheral blood. These receptors all stem from a woman between 65 and 79 years old with COVID-19, enrolled during active disease. Both conserved end residues are part of each CDR3. A D gene is named only where the DNA matches it firmly. Not every row has a clone size; where given, it reads once, few, many or a size class.

CASSHQTSRNTIYF TGCGCCAGCAGTCATCAGACAAGTAGAAACACCATATATTTT TRBJ1-3 . . TRBV23-1
CAWSSRIPNPYEQYF TGTGCCTGGAGTTCCCGTATACCTAACCCCTACGAGCAGTACTTC TRBJ2-7 . . TRBV30
CASRGGTGGADTQYF TGTGCCAGCAGGGGGGGGACAGGGGGCGCAGATACGCAGTATTTT TRBJ2-3 TRBD1 . TRBV28
CASSPRTVLAKNIQYF TGTGCCAGCAGCCCTCGGACAGTCCTAGCCAAAAACATTCAGTACTTC TRBJ2-4 . once TRBV7-9
CASSVEGDTGYTF TGCGCCAGCAGTGTGGAGGGTGATACTGGCTACACCTTC TRBJ1-2 . . TRBV5-1
CASSQVKGAAGNTIYF TGTGCCAGCAGCCAAGTAAAGGGGGCGGCTGGAAACACCATATATTTT TRBJ1-3 TRBD1 . TRBV3-1/TRBV3-2
CAWSVPGQEQFF TGTGCCTGGAGTGTACCGGGACAGGAGCAGTTCTTC TRBJ2-1 TRBD1 . TRBV30
CASQKDRGYEQYF TGTGCCAGTCAAAAGGACAGGGGATACGAGCAGTACTTC TRBJ2-7 TRBD1 . TRBV19
CASSLNKLNTEAFF TGTGCCAGCAGCTTGAACAAATTGAACACTGAAGCTTTCTTT TRBJ1-1 . . TRBV5-5
CAITGTSGTPHF TGTGCCATTACGGGGACAAGCGGGACTCCCCACTTT TRBJ1-6 . once TRBV2
CATISIDSGNTIYF TGTGCCACTATCTCGATCGACTCTGGAAACACCATATATTTT TRBJ1-3 . . TRBV11-2
CAWSSTGTGAPRYGYTF TGTGCCTGGAGTTCAACCGGGACAGGTGCACCCCGGTATGGCTACACCTTC TRBJ1-2 TRBD1 . TRBV30
CASSLAGRETQYF TGTGCCAGCAGCTTGGCTGGGCGAGAGACCCAGTACTTC TRBJ2-5 . . TRBV5-4
CASSLGFDTPSGANVLTF TGTGCCAGCAGCTTAGGCTTCGACACTCCATCTGGGGCCAACGTCCTGACTTTC TRBJ2-6 . . TRBV13
CASTTPRTDNTGELFF TGTGCCAGCACCACACCGCGGACAGACAACACCGGGGAGCTGTTTTTT TRBJ2-2 . . TRBV28